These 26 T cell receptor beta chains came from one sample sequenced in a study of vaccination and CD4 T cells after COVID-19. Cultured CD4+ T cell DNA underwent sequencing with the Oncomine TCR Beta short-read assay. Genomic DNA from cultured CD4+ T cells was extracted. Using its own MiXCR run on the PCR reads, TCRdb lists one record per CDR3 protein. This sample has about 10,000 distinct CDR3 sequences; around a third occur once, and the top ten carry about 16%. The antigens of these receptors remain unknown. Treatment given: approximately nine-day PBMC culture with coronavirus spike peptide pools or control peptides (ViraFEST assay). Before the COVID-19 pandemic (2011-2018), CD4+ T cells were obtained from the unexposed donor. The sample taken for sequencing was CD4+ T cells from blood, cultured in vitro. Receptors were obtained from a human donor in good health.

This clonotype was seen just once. CDR3 residues: CASSTYWTGATGELFF. DNA for the CDR3: TGTGCCAGCAGTACCTACTGGACAGGGGCAACCGGGGAGCTGTTTTTT. The V call is TRBV27, the J call TRBJ2-2, with 9 bases lining up with TRBD1. The CDR3 consists of 16 residues. With 5 bases clipped from V and 5 bases from J, the junction kept 9 bases outside the gene matches. In germline, CDR1 is MNHEY, CDR2 SMNVEV (reference sequence).

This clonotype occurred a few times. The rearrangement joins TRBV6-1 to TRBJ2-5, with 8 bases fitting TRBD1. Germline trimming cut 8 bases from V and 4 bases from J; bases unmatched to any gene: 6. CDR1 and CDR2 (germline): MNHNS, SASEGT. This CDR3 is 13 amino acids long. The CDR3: CASSTGGRETQYF. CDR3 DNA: TGTGCCAGCTCCACAGGGGGGAGAGAGACCCAGTACTTC.

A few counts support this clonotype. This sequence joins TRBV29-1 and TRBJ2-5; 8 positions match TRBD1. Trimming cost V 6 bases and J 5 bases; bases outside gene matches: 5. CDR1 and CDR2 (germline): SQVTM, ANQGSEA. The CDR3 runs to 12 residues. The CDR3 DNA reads TGCAGCGTGGGTACAGGGGGGGAGACCCAGTACTTC. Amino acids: CSVGTGGETQYF.

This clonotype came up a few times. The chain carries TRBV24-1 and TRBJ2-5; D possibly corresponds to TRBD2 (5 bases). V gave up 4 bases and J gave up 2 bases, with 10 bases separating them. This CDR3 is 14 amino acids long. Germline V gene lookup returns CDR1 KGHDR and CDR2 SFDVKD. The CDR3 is CATSDPGKQETQYF. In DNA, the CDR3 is TGTGCCACCAGTGACCCCGGGAAACAAGAGACCCAGTACTTC.

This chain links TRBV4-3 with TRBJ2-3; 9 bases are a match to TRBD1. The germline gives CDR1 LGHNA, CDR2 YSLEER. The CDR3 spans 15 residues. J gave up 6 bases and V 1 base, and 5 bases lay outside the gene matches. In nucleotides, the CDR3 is TGCGCCAGCAGCCAAGTGGGACAGGGTAGGGATACGCAGTATTTT. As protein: CASSQVGQGRDTQYF.

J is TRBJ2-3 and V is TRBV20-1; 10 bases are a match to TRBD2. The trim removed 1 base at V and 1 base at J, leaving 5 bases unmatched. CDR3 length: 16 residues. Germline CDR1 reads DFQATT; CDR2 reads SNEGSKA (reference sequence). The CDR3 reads CSARASGRWGTDTQYF. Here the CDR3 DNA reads TGCAGTGCTAGAGCTAGCGGGAGATGGGGCACAGATACGCAGTATTTT.

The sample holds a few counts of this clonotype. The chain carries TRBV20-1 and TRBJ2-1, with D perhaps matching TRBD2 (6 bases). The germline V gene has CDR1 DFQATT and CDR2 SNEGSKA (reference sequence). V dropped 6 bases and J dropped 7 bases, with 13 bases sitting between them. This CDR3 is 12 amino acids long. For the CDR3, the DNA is TGCAGTGCGTGGAGGGCCGGGAATGAGCAGTTCTTC. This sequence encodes CSAWRAGNEQFF.

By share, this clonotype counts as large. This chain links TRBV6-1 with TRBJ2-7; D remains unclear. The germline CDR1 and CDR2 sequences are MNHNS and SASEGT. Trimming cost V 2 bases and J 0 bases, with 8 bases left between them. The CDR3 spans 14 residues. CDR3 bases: TGTGCCAGCAGTGAAAATCCGAGCTCCTACGAGCAGTACTTC. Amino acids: CASSENPSSYEQYF.

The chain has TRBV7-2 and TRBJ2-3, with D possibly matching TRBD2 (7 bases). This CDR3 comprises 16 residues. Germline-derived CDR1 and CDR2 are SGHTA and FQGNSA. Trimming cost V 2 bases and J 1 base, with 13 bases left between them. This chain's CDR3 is CASSLLGAGGTDTQYF. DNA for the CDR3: TGTGCCAGCAGCTTATTGGGGGCGGGAGGCACAGATACGCAGTATTTT. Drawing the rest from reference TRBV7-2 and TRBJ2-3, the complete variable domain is GAGVSQSPSNKVTEKGKDVELRCDPISGHTALYWYRQSLGQGLEFLIYFQGNSAPDKSGLPSDRFSAERTGGSVSTLTIQRTQQEDSAVYLCASSLLGAGGTDTQYFGPGTRLTVL.

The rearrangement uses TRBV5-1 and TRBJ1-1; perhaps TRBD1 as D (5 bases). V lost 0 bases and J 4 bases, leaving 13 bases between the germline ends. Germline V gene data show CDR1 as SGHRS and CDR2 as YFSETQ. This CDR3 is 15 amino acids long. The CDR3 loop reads CASSLDRPQGTEAFF. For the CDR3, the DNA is TGCGCCAGCAGCTTGGACAGGCCCCAGGGCACTGAAGCTTTCTTT.

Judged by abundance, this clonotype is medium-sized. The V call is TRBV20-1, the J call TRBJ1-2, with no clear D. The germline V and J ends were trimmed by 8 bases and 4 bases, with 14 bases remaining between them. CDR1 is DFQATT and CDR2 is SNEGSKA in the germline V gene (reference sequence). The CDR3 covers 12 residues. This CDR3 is CSIFFRSYGYTF. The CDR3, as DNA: TGCAGTATCTTCTTTCGGAGCTATGGCTACACCTTC.

The DNA of the CDR3 is TGTGCCAGCAGTTACTCGGGGTTAGGGGAGACCCAGTACTTC. Its protein is CASSYSGLGETQYF. V is TRBV6-5 and J is TRBJ2-5; the D is unclear. The CDR3 extends over 14 amino acids. V dropped 0 bases and J dropped 5 bases, with 10 bases sitting between them. CDR1 and CDR2 from the germline V gene are MNHEY and SVGAGI.

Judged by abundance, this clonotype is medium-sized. In DNA form, the CDR3 reads TGTGCCACCAGCAGGGGGAGCTCCTATAATTCACCCCTCCACTTT. Its protein product is CATSRGSSYNSPLHF. The V and J genes are TRBV15 and TRBJ1-6; D ambiguous. The CDR3 covers 15 residues. V was cut by 3 bases and J by 0 bases, with 6 bases left in between. Germline V CDR1 and CDR2: LNHNV, YYDKDF (reference sequence). The full variable domain, completed using reference TRBV15 and TRBJ1-6, is DAMVIQNPRYQVTQFGKPVTLSCSQTLNHNVMYWYQQKSSQAPKLLFHYYDKDFNNEADTPDNFQSRRPNTSFCFLDIRSPGLGDTAMYLCATSRGSSYNSPLHFGNGTRLTVT.

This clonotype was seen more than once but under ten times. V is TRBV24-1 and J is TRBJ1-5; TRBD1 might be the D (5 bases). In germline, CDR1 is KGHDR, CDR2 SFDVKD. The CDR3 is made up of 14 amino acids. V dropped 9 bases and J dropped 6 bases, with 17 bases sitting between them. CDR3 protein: CATHGGVVSQPQHF. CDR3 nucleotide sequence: TGTGCCACCCATGGAGGGGTGGTAAGTCAGCCCCAGCATTTT.

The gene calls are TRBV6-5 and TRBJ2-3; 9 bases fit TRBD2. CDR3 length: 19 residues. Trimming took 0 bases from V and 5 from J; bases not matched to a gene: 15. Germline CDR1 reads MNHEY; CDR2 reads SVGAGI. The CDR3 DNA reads TGTGCCAGCAGTTACTCGAGTTACTTAGCGGGAGATAGTAGAGATACGCAGTATTTT. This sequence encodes CASSYSSYLAGDSRDTQYF.

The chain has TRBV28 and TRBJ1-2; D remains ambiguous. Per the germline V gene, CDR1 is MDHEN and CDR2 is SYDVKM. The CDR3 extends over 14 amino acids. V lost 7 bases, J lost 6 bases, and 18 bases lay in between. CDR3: CASTSGGYMDGYTF. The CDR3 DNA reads TGTGCCAGCACATCAGGCGGGTATATGGATGGCTACACCTTC.

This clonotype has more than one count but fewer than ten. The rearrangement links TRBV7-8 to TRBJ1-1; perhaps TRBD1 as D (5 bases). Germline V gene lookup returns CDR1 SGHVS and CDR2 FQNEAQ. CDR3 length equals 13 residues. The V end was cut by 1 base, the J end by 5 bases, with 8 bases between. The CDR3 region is CASSLGGDTEAFF. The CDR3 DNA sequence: TGTGCCAGCAGCTTAGGAGGGGATACTGAAGCTTTCTTT.

DNA for the CDR3: TGTGCCAGCTCACCATGGCCCAAGCGGGTCACAGATACGCAGTATTTT. Amino acids: CASSPWPKRVTDTQYF. The chain is built from TRBV18 and TRBJ2-3; D possibly corresponds to TRBD2 (6 bases). The CDR3 is 16 amino acids. Trimming shortened V by 2 bases and J by 2 bases, and 14 bases separated the two germline ends. Germline CDR1 reads KGHSH; CDR2 reads LQKENI.

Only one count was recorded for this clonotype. CDR3 sequence reads: CASSPQGGPGGEQYF. CDR3 bases: TGTGCCAGCTCACCACAAGGCGGTCCAGGGGGTGAGCAGTACTTC. The genes are TRBV18 and TRBJ2-7; 7 nucleotides align to TRBD1. The CDR3 covers 15 residues. The ends lost 1 base at V and 7 bases at J; junction bases unmatched: 10. Germline lookup yields CDR1 KGHSH and CDR2 LQKENI.

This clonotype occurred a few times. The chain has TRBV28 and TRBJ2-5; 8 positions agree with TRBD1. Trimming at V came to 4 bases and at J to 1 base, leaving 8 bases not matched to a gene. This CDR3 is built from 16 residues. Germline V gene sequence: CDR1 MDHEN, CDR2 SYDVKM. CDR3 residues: CASSSQGAAVQETQYF. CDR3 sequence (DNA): TGTGCCAGCAGTTCCCAGGGGGCGGCGGTCCAAGAGACCCAGTACTTC. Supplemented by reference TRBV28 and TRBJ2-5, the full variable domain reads DVKVTQSSRYLVKRTGEKVFLECVQDMDHENMFWYRQDPGLGLRLIYFSYDVKMKEKGDIPEGYSVSREKKERFSLILESASTNQTSMYLCASSSQGAAVQETQYFGPGTRLLVL.

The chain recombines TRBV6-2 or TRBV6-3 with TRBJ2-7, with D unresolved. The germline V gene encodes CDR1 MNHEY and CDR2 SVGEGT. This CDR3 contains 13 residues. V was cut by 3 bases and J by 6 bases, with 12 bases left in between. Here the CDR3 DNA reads TGTGCCAGCAGTTATGGATCCCCCCTCGAGCAGTACTTC. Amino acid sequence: CASSYGSPLEQYF.

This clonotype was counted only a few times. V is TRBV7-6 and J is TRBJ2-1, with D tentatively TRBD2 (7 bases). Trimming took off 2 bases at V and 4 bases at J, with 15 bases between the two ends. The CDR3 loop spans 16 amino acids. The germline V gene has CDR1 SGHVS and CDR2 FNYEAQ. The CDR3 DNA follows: TGTGCCAGCAGCTTAAGAGGGGGGGGACAATACAATGAGCAGTTCTTC. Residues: CASSLRGGGQYNEQFF.

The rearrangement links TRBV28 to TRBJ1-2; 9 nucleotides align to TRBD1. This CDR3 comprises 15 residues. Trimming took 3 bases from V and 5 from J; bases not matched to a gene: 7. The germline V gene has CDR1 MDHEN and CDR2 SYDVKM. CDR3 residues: CASSLRDRVDYGYTF. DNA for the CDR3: TGTGCCAGCAGTTTGAGGGACAGGGTAGATTATGGCTACACCTTC.

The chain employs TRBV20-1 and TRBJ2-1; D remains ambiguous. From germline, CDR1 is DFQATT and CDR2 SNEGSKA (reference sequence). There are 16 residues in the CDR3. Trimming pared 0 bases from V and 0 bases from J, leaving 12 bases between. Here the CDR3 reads CSARDLTDFSYNEQFF. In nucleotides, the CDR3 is TGCAGTGCTAGAGATCTCACCGACTTCTCCTACAATGAGCAGTTCTTC.

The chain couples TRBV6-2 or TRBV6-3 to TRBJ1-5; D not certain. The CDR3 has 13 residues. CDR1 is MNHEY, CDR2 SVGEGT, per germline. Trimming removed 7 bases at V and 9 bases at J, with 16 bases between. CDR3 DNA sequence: TGTGCCAGCACCTCCCGCAAGGCACCGCCCCAGCATTTT. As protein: CASTSRKAPPQHF.

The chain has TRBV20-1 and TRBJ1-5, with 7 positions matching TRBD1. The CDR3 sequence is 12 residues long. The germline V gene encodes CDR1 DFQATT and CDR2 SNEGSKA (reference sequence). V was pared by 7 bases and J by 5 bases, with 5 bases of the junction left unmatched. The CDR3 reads CSGEQGDQPQHF. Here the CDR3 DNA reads TGCAGTGGGGAGCAGGGGGATCAGCCCCAGCATTTT.